This paragraph covers one TCR beta chain sequence. The CDR3 contains 13 residues. The ends lost 7 bases at V and 9 bases at J; junction bases unmatched: 10. Looked up from germline, CDR1 is DFQATT and CDR2 is SNEGSKA (reference sequence). Random hexamers primed reverse transcription of about 0.45 to 1 ug RNA. Multiplex immunoSEQ PCR targeted 54 Vbeta and 13 Jbeta TCR beta segments. One entry per CDR3 protein, called by TCRdb with MiXCR from the immunoSEQ multiplex PCR reads. The table includes 150,000 to 200,000 distinct CDR3 sequences, 94% detected once. TEMRA cells were FACS-enriched and CD8+ and CD4+ T cells negatively isolated. This specimen belongs to a study of CD8 T cells in Susac syndrome. Overall study context: When their blood was taken, patients with Susac syndrome were therapy-naive, taking corticosteroids, or taking intravenous immunoglobulin alone.

Sequenced: CD4+ T cells from PBMCs. This TCR was sampled from a human donor with Susac syndrome. The J gene is TRBJ2-3, the V gene TRBV20-1; 10 nucleotides align to TRBD2. The CDR3 coding sequence is TGCAGTGGGAGCTCTAGCGGGGGAAAGACGCAGTATTTT. Translated, it gives CSGSSSGGKTQYF.